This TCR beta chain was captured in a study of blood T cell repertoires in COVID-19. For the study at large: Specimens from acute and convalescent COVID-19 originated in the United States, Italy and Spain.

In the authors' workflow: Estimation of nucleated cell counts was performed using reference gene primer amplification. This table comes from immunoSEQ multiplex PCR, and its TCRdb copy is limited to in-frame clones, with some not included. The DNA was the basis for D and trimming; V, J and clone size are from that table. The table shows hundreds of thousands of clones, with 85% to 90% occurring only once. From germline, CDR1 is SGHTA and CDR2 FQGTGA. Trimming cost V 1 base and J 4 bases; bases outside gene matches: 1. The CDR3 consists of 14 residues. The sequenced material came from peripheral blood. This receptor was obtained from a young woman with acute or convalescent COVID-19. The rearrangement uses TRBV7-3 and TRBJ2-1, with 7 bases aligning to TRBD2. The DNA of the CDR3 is TGTGCCAGCAGCTTAAGGGGGGGATACAATGAGCAGTTCTTC. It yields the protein CASSLRGGYNEQFF.